Listed below are T cell receptor beta chains from one sample, sequenced in a study of T cell repertoires in cytomegalovirus infection. TCRdb re-called the reads with MiXCR, one entry per CDR3 protein. Of hundreds of thousands of distinct CDR3 sequences in the sample, 35% were seen once. Sequencing was performed on PBMCs. The receptors were sampled from a human donor in good health (CMV status not recorded). Some clones in this sample may be carry-over from other donors' samples. The CDR3 runs from the conserved cysteine through the conserved F or W. Fields, in order: CDR3 protein, CDR3 DNA, V gene, clone size, D gene, J gene. The D gene is left open where the match is weak. Only some rows state a clone size, as once, few, many or a class for expanded clones.

CDR3 protein: CASGLVLGQGAVGTEAFF
CDR3 DNA: TGTGCTAGTGGTTTGGTACTGGGGCAGGGGGCGGTAGGCACTGAAGCTTTCTTT
V gene: TRBV12-5
clone size: .
D gene: TRBD1
J gene: TRBJ1-1

CDR3 protein: CASSLRCSGELFF
CDR3 DNA: TGTGCCAGCAGTTTACGGTGCTCCGGGGAGCTGTTTTTT
V gene: TRBV6-1
clone size: .
D gene: .
J gene: TRBJ2-2

CDR3 protein: CASSPGTVLNSPLHF
CDR3 DNA: TGTGCCAGCAGCCCCGGGACAGTTTTGAATTCACCCCTCCACTTT
V gene: TRBV5-5
clone size: .
D gene: TRBD1
J gene: TRBJ1-6

CDR3 protein: CASSEPERVGLNSPLHF
CDR3 DNA: TGTGCCAGCAGCGAACCAGAACGGGTTGGTTTGAATTCACCCCTCCACTTT
V gene: TRBV7-8
clone size: .
D gene: .
J gene: TRBJ1-6

CDR3 protein: CASRDTNEQFF
CDR3 DNA: TGTGCCAGCAGGGATACCAATGAGCAGTTCTTC
V gene: TRBV2
clone size: few
D gene: .
J gene: TRBJ2-1

CDR3 protein: CASSQEVVNEQYF
CDR3 DNA: TGCGCCAGCAGCCAAGAGGTGGTCAACGAGCAGTACTTC
V gene: TRBV4-1
clone size: few
D gene: .
J gene: TRBJ2-7

CDR3 protein: CASSLLGGMYGYTF
CDR3 DNA: TGTGCCAGCAGCTTACTAGGGGGGATGTATGGCTACACCTTC
V gene: TRBV7-8
clone size: few
D gene: .
J gene: TRBJ1-2

CDR3 protein: CASSTTGTSGRTYNEQFF
CDR3 DNA: TGTGCCAGCAGTACCACCGGGACTAGCGGGAGAACCTACAATGAGCAGTTCTTC
V gene: TRBV12-3/TRBV12-4
clone size: .
D gene: TRBD2
J gene: TRBJ2-1

CDR3 protein: CASITGTTHEQYF
CDR3 DNA: TGTGCCAGCATTACAGGGACCACGCACGAGCAGTACTTC
V gene: TRBV28
clone size: .
D gene: .
J gene: TRBJ2-7

CDR3 protein: CASSFSLDEQYF
CDR3 DNA: TGTGCCAGCAGTTTCAGCCTGGACGAGCAGTACTTC
V gene: TRBV12-3/TRBV12-4
clone size: .
D gene: .
J gene: TRBJ2-7

CDR3 protein: CASSEDSSSTDTQYF
CDR3 DNA: TGCGCCAGCAGCGAGGACAGTTCCAGCACAGATACGCAGTATTTT
V gene: TRBV5-1
clone size: few
D gene: .
J gene: TRBJ2-3

CDR3 protein: CASSAGTARGEQYF
CDR3 DNA: TGTGCCAGCAGTGCCGGGACAGCCAGGGGCGAGCAGTACTTC
V gene: TRBV2
clone size: .
D gene: TRBD1
J gene: TRBJ2-7

CDR3 protein: CASTISGARHEQYF
CDR3 DNA: TGTGCCAGCACCATTAGCGGAGCCCGTCACGAGCAGTACTTC
V gene: TRBV28
clone size: few
D gene: .
J gene: TRBJ2-7

CDR3 protein: CASSPTGRVRNYGYTF
CDR3 DNA: TGTGCCAGCAGCCCGACAGGCCGGGTGCGGAACTATGGCTACACCTTC
V gene: TRBV7-9
clone size: few
D gene: .
J gene: TRBJ1-2

CDR3 protein: CSAPGTVDYSNQPQHF
CDR3 DNA: TGCAGTGCCCCCGGGACCGTCGATTATAGCAATCAGCCCCAGCATTTT
V gene: TRBV20-1
clone size: .
D gene: .
J gene: TRBJ1-5

CDR3 protein: CASSAGLEATF
CDR3 DNA: TGTGCCAGCAGTGCCGGACTAGAGGCGACTTTT
V gene: TRBV12-3/TRBV12-4
clone size: .
D gene: TRBD2
J gene: TRBJ2-3

CDR3 protein: CDSSLRSSSYNEQFF
CDR3 DNA: TGTGACAGCAGCTTGCGGTCGAGCTCCTACAATGAGCAGTTCTTC
V gene: TRBV5-6
clone size: .
D gene: .
J gene: TRBJ2-1

CDR3 protein: CASTPPVSGRVRRDTQYF
CDR3 DNA: TGTGCCAGCACCCCCCCAGTCAGCGGGAGGGTTCGTCGAGATACGCAGTATTTT
V gene: TRBV11-2
clone size: .
D gene: TRBD2
J gene: TRBJ2-3

CDR3 protein: CASSIDLLTETQYF
CDR3 DNA: TGTGCCAGTAGTATAGATCTACTAACAGAGACCCAGTACTTC
V gene: TRBV19
clone size: .
D gene: .
J gene: TRBJ2-5

CDR3 protein: CASSLGREDRLTYEQYF
CDR3 DNA: TGTGCCAGCAGCTTGGGAAGAGAAGACAGGTTGACCTACGAGCAGTACTTC
V gene: TRBV5-6
clone size: .
D gene: .
J gene: TRBJ2-7

CDR3 protein: CASSVDSPYSGNTIYF
CDR3 DNA: TGTGCCAGCAGTGTCGACAGCCCCTACTCTGGAAACACCATATATTTT
V gene: TRBV12-3/TRBV12-4
clone size: .
D gene: .
J gene: TRBJ1-3

CDR3 protein: CASSPTPGQGDSGANVLTF
CDR3 DNA: TGTGCCAGTAGTCCAACTCCGGGACAGGGCGACTCTGGGGCCAACGTCCTGACTTTC
V gene: TRBV19
clone size: .
D gene: TRBD1
J gene: TRBJ2-6

CDR3 protein: CASRGDRVNQPQHF
CDR3 DNA: TGTGCCAGCAGAGGGGACAGGGTCAATCAGCCCCAGCATTTT
V gene: TRBV12-3/TRBV12-4
clone size: .
D gene: TRBD1
J gene: TRBJ1-5

CDR3 protein: CASSPSGGSFPSYNEQFF
CDR3 DNA: TGTGCCAGCAGTCCCTCTGGCGGGAGCTTCCCAAGCTACAATGAGCAGTTCTTC
V gene: TRBV6-6
clone size: .
D gene: TRBD2
J gene: TRBJ2-1

CDR3 protein: CASSLGGGKRAEAFF
CDR3 DNA: TGTGCCAGCAGCTTAGGCGGGGGGAAGAGGGCTGAAGCTTTCTTT
V gene: TRBV7-6
clone size: many
D gene: .
J gene: TRBJ1-1

CDR3 protein: CASSLIPPREKLFF
CDR3 DNA: TGTGCCAGCAGCTTGATCCCACCACGAGAAAAACTGTTTTTT
V gene: TRBV5-3
clone size: once
D gene: .
J gene: TRBJ1-4